A selection of T cell receptor beta chains follows, all from one sample in a study of control samples from healthy donors and cancer patients. Produced via immunoSEQ multiplex PCR; TCRdb's table is partial and in-frame only. Of 85,000 to 90,000 clones listed, less than 90% were seen once; the top ten hold roughly a tenth. The material sequenced was PBMCs. All receptors come from a woman in her forties or fifties with colorectal cancer. Each CDR3 is given without its conserved first and last residue.

v_call,j_call,cdr3_aa
TRBV19,TRBJ2-6,ASSTTGTGYSGANVLT
TRBV19,TRBJ1-2,ASSPPEKGRYGYT
TRBV2,TRBJ1-2,ASRGQGGYGYT
TRBV9,TRBJ2-3,ATGSGGTDTQY
TRBV2,TRBJ2-1,ASSRGQGPHNEQF
TRBV29-1,TRBJ1-1,SVGTGLNTEAF
TRBV12-3/TRBV12-4,TRBJ1-1,ASTRGSTEAF
TRBV6-1,TRBJ1-6,ASSATGGSSYNSPLH
TRBV5-6,TRBJ1-2,ASSLASFSNGYT
TRBV19,TRBJ2-5,ASSSPATSGVETQY
TRBV2,TRBJ1-1,ASSLGGNTEAF
TRBV6-5,TRBJ2-3,ASSRQGADTQY
TRBV7-2,TRBJ2-3,ASSARGDTQY
TRBV6-1,TRBJ1-5,ASSEKVGGGQPQH
TRBV7-3,TRBJ1-1,ASSLRSHSNPGQGRMNTEAF
TRBV19,TRBJ1-6,ASSIDPVSNSPLH
TRBV19,TRBJ2-2,ASSIPGQGTNTGELF
TRBV19,TRBJ1-2,ASTGAGAFNYGYT
TRBV2,TRBJ1-4,ASSDAGLGEKLF
TRBV5-1,TRBJ2-5,ASSLQGAETQY
TRBV6-5,TRBJ1-1,ASSIGGNTEAF
TRBV7-8,TRBJ2-2,ASSLKLLNTGELF
TRBV12-3/TRBV12-4,TRBJ1-1,ASSLQGAAF
TRBV5-5,TRBJ1-1,ASSLWLNTEAF
TRBV7-2,TRBJ2-1,ASSLGRIDEQF
TRBV5-4,TRBJ1-2,ASSLDGVLNGYT
TRBV6-5,TRBJ2-1,ASNSGGSSYNEQF
TRBV28,TRBJ2-2,ASSPKSTGFLNTGELF
TRBV24-1,TRBJ2-3,ATSDLAGGNTDTQY
TRBV7-2,TRBJ1-3,ASSLVGTGNSGNTIY
TRBV5-8,TRBJ2-5,ASSLGAYQETQY
TRBV4-2,TRBJ1-2,ASSPLLGRSGFQGYT
TRBV7-3,TRBJ1-1,ASSSSGTPNTEAF
TRBV13,TRBJ2-3,ASSLRLAGGVTDTQY
TRBV14,TRBJ1-3,ASSQEGPSSGNTIY
TRBV7-3,TRBJ1-6,ASSLGGRWSPLH
TRBV19,TRBJ1-2,ASTSAGLIYGYT
TRBV7-2,TRBJ1-1,ASSSSGHLGDEAF